Listed below are T cell receptor beta chains from one sample, sequenced in a study of post-analysis software for immune sequencing data. TCRdb fed the PCR reads into MiXCR, producing one record per CDR3 protein. The sample gives roughly 700,000 distinct CDR3 sequences, less than 35% of which show up once; under 0.7% is in the top ten. Source material: blood. These TCRs come from a girl under 18 with multiple sclerosis. Each CDR3 is given with its conserved first and last residue. The order of the fields is CDR3 length, D gene, J gene, clone size, V gene, CDR3 DNA, CDR3 protein. D genes are given only for firm matches. Part of the rows lack a size; the others show once, few, many or a class for expanded clones.

17 | TRBD2 | TRBJ2-1 | . | TRBV11-2 | TGTGCCAGCAGCTTAGTGGGCGGGGGGGTCTCCTACAATGAGCAGTTCTTC | CASSLVGGGVSYNEQFF
16 | TRBD1 | TRBJ2-4 | few | TRBV20-1 | TGCAGTGCTAGAGTAGACTGGGGACAGGGGCAAAACATTCAGTACTTC | CSARVDWGQGQNIQYF
14 | TRBD1 | TRBJ2-7 | . | TRBV20-1 | TGCAGTGCCCCCCCCGGGACAGCCTCCGGCGAGCAGTACTTC | CSAPPGTASGEQYF
16 | TRBD2 | TRBJ2-3 | few | TRBV29-1 | TGCAGCGCCCCCACAAGCGGGGGGGGTAGTACAGATACGCAGTATTTT | CSAPTSGGGSTDTQYF
15 | . | TRBJ2-6 | . | TRBV4-2 | TGTGCCAGCAGCCAAGGCAGAACTGTGGCCAACGTCCTGACTTTC | CASSQGRTVANVLTF
16 | TRBD1 | TRBJ1-4 | few | TRBV18 | TGTGCCAGCTCACCACCGCGGGACAGGGCGGGTGAAAAACTGTTTTTT | CASSPPRDRAGEKLFF
14 | TRBD1 | TRBJ2-7 | few | TRBV5-1 | TGCGCCAGCAGCTCCGGGACAGGGGGCCACGAGCAGTACTTC | CASSSGTGGHEQYF
16 | . | TRBJ1-5 | few | TRBV6-2/TRBV6-3 | TGTGCCAGCAGTTACATTGACGCAGGGTTCAATCAGCCCCAGCATTTT | CASSYIDAGFNQPQHF
14 | . | TRBJ2-3 | . | TRBV10-3 | TGTGCCATCAGCGACCTGGGACCGGCAGATACGCAGTATTTT | CAISDLGPADTQYF
13 | . | TRBJ1-4 | few | TRBV2 | TGTGCCAGCAGTGTCCGGAAAGGTGAAAAACTGTTTTTT | CASSVRKGEKLFF
15 | TRBD1 | TRBJ2-1 | . | TRBV12-3/TRBV12-4 | TGTGCCAGCAGATTTTTCTGGGACAGCTACAATGAGCAGTTCTTC | CASRFFWDSYNEQFF
13 | TRBD2 | TRBJ2-3 | few | TRBV20-1 | TGCAGTGCTAGAGGCAGACTAGCATATACGCAGTATTTT | CSARGRLAYTQYF
14 | . | TRBJ2-1 | few | TRBV7-9 | TGTGCCAGCACGCCGAGTCCCTCCTACAATGAGCAGTTCTTC | CASTPSPSYNEQFF
15 | TRBD1 | TRBJ1-1 | . | TRBV12-3/TRBV12-4 | TGTGCCAGCAGAGGGACAGGTCTCATGAACACTGAAGCTTTCTTT | CASRGTGLMNTEAFF
15 | TRBD1 | TRBJ1-6 | . | TRBV15 | TGTGCCACCAGCGGGATACAGGGGGAAAATTCACCCCTCCACTTT | CATSGIQGENSPLHF
15 | . | TRBJ1-6 | . | TRBV7-8 | TGTGCCAGCAGCTTCCCGCAGGGGACCAATTCACCCCTCCACTTT | CASSFPQGTNSPLHF
14 | . | TRBJ2-2 | . | TRBV15 | TGTGCCACCAGCAGAGTAGGCAACACCGGGGAGCTGTTTTTT | CATSRVGNTGELFF
16 | . | TRBJ2-6 | . | TRBV10-3 | TGTGCCATCAGTAAGTCACGGAGCTCTGGGGCCAACGTCCTGACTTTC | CAISKSRSSGANVLTF
15 | . | TRBJ2-7 | few | TRBV15 | TGTGCCACCAGCAGAGATCCAGGACTCACAGGCGAGCAGTACTTC | CATSRDPGLTGEQYF
15 | TRBD2 | TRBJ2-7 | few | TRBV4-3 | TGCGCCAGCAGCCAAGGGCGGGAGGCCAGCTACGAGCAGTACTTC | CASSQGREASYEQYF
13 | . | TRBJ2-5 | many | TRBV25-1 | TGTGCCAGCAGTATACAGGGTAAAGAGACCCAGTACTTC | CASSIQGKETQYF
15 | TRBD2 | TRBJ2-7 | few | TRBV7-3 | TGTGCCAGCAGCTCCACAGGACTTAGCGGGCGCGAGCAGTACTTC | CASSSTGLSGREQYF
15 | TRBD2 | TRBJ2-3 | . | TRBV12-3/TRBV12-4 | TGTGCCAGCAGGTTGACTAGCGGGAGGGCCGTTACGCAGTATTTT | CASRLTSGRAVTQYF
12 | . | TRBJ1-2 | few | TRBV27 | TGTGCCAGCAGTTCCGGGAGCAGTGGCTACACCTTC | CASSSGSSGYTF
13 | . | TRBJ1-2 | . | TRBV20-1 | TGCAGTGCTAGTCTGACAGGTCTCTATGGCTACACCTTC | CSASLTGLYGYTF
15 | . | TRBJ2-1 | few | TRBV5-1 | TGCGCCAGCAGCTTGCCCGGGACCAACTACAATGAGCAGTTCTTC | CASSLPGTNYNEQFF
18 | TRBD2 | TRBJ2-3 | few | TRBV20-1 | TGCAGTCCTAAGGCCCTCCCTGGACTAGCGGCTGTGGAGGATACGCAGTATTTT | CSPKALPGLAAVEDTQYF
16 | . | TRBJ2-7 | . | TRBV12-3/TRBV12-4 | TGTGCCAGCAGTTCAGTAACTAGCGGCCCCAGGGGGGAGCAGTACTTC | CASSSVTSGPRGEQYF
15 | . | TRBJ1-2 | . | TRBV6-6 | TGTGCCAGCAGTCGAAACAGGGAGGTCCGCTCTGGCTACACCTTC | CASSRNREVRSGYTF
14 | TRBD1 | TRBJ2-7 | . | TRBV20-1 | TGCAGTGCTCAGACTGACAGGGGGTCCTACGAGCAGTACTTC | CSAQTDRGSYEQYF
14 | TRBD2 | TRBJ2-2 | . | TRBV6-1 | TGTGCCAGCGGAGGGAGGGGATACACCGGGGAGCTGTTTTTT | CASGGRGYTGELFF
15 | TRBD1 | TRBJ2-7 | . | TRBV6-2/TRBV6-3 | TGTGCCAGCAGTTACCCTCCGACAGGGGACTACGAGCAGTACTTC | CASSYPPTGDYEQYF
12 | . | TRBJ2-1 | few | TRBV29-1 | TGCAGCGTGCAATTGAGGTCCCATGAGCAGTTCTTC | CSVQLRSHEQFF
18 | TRBD2 | TRBJ2-6 | few | TRBV7-9 | TGTGCCAGCAGCCACGGGACTAGCGGGGGTTCGGGGGCCAACGTCCTGACTTTC | CASSHGTSGGSGANVLTF
15 | TRBD1 | TRBJ2-2 | . | TRBV10-3 | TGTGCCATCACCGAGACAGGGGTGCACACCGGGGAGCTGTTTTTT | CAITETGVHTGELFF
14 | . | TRBJ2-2 | few | TRBV6-4 | TGTGCCAGCAGTGACTCGGCCGGGACCGGGGAGCTGTTTTTT | CASSDSAGTGELFF